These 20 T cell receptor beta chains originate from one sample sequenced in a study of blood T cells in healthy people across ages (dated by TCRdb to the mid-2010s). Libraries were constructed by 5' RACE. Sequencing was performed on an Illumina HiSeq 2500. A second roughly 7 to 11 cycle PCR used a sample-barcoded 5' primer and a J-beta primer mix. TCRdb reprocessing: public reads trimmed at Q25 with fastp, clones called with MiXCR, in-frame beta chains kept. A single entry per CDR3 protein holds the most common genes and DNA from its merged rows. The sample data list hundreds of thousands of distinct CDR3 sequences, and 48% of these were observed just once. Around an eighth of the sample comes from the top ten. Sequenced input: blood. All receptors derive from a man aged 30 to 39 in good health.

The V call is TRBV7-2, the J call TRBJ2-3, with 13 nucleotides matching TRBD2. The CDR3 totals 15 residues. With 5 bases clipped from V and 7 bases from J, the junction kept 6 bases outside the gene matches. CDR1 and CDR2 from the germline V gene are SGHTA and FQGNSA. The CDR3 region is CASSEGLAGTYTQYF. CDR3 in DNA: TGTGCCAGCAGCGAGGGACTAGCGGGGACGTATACGCAGTATTTT.

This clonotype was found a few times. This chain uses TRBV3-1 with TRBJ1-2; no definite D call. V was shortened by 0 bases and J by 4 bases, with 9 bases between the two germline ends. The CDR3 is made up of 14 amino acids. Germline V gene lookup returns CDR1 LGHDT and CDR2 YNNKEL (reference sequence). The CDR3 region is CASSQDRPGYGYTF. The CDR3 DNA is TGTGCCAGCAGCCAAGATCGGCCTGGCTATGGCTACACCTTC. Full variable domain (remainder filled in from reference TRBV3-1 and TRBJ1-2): DTAVSQTPKYLVTQMGNDKSIKCEQNLGHDTMYWYKQDSKKFLKIMFSYNNKELIINETVPNRFSPKSPDKAHLNLHINSLELGDSAVYFCASSQDRPGYGYTFGSGTRLTVV.

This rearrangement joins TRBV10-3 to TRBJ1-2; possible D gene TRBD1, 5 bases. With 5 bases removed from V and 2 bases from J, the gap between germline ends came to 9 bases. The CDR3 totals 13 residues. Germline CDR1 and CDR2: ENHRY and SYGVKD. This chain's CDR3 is CAISRDSNYGYTF. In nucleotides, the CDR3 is TGTGCCATCAGTCGTGACAGCAACTATGGCTACACCTTC.

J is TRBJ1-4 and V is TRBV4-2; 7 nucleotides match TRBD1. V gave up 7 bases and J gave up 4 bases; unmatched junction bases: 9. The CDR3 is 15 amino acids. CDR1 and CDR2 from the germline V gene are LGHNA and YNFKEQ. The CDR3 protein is CASNSRGQSNEKLFF. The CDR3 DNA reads TGTGCCAGCAACTCAAGGGGGCAGAGTAATGAAAAACTGTTTTTT.

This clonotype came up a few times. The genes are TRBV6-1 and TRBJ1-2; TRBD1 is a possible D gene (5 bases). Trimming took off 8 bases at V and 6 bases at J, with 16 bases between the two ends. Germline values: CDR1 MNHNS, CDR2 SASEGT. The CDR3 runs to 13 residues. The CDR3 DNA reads TGTGCCAGCCTGAACGCCCAGGGTAATGGCTACACCTTC. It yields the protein CASLNAQGNGYTF.

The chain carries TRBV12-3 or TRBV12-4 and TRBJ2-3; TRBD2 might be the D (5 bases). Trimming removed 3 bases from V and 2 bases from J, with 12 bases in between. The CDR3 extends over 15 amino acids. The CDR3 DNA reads TGTGCCAGCAGTTTGGAGGTGTATAACACAGATACGCAGTATTTT. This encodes CASSLEVYNTDTQYF.

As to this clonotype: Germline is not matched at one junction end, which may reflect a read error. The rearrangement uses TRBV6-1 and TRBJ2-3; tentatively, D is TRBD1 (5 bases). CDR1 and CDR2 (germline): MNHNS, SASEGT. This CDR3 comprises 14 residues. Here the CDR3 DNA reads TGTACCAGTACCCAATTGGGGCTCCCAGATACGCAGTATTTT. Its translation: CTSTQLGLPDTQYF.

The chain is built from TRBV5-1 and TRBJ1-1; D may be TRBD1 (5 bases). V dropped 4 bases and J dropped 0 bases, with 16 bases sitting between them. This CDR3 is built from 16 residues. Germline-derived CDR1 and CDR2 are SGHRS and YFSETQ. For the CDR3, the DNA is TGCGCCAGCAGCGGGGCGGTAGGACTTTTGAACACTGAAGCTTTCTTT. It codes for CASSGAVGLLNTEAFF.

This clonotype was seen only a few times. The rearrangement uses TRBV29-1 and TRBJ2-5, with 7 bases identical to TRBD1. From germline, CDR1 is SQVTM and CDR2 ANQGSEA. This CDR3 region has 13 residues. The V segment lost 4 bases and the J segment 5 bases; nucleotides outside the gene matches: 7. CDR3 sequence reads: CSVGDRSRETQYF. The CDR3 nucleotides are TGCAGCGTTGGGGACAGAAGTCGTGAGACCCAGTACTTC.

DNA of the CDR3: TGTGCCAGCAGTTCAGGACTAGCGGTTTACTACAATGAGCAGTTCTTC. Residues: CASSSGLAVYYNEQFF. This chain joins TRBV27 and TRBJ2-1; 10 bases are a match to TRBD2. This CDR3 is built from 16 residues. CDR1 is MNHEY, CDR2 SMNVEV, per germline (reference sequence). Unmatched junction bases numbered 6, after V lost 4 bases and J lost 3 bases.

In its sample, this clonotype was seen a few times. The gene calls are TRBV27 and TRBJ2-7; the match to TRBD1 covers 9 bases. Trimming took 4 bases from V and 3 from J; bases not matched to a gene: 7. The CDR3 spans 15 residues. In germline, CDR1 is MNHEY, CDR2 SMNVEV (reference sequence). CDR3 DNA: TGTGCCAGCAGTTCAATTGAGGACAGGGGCTACGAGCAGTACTTC. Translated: CASSSIEDRGYEQYF.

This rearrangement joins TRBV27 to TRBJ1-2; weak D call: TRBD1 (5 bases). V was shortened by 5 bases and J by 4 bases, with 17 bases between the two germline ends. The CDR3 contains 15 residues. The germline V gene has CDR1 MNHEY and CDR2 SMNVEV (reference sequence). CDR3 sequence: CASSPRAGGVYGYTF. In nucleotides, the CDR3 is TGTGCCAGCAGTCCCCGCGCGGGGGGAGTCTATGGCTACACCTTC.

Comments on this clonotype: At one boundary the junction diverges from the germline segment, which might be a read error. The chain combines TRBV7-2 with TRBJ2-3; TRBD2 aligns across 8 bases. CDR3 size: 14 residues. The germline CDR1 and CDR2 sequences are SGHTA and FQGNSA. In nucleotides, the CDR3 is TGTGCCAGCAGGGGACTAGGCCCCGCAGAGACGCAGTATTTT. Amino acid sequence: CASRGLGPAETQYF.

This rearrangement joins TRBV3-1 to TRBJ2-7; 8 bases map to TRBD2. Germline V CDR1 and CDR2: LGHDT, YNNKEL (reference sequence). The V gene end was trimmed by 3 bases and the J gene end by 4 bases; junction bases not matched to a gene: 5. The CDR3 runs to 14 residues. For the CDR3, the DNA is TGTGCCAGCAGCCAGCGGGGGGCTTTATACGAGCAGTACTTC. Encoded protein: CASSQRGALYEQYF.

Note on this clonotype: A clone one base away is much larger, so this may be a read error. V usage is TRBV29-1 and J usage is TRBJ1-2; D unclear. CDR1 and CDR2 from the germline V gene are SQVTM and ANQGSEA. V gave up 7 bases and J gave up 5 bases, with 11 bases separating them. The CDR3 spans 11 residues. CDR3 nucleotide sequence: TGCAGCGGGCGCACAGAATATGGCTACACCTTC. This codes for CSGRTEYGYTF.

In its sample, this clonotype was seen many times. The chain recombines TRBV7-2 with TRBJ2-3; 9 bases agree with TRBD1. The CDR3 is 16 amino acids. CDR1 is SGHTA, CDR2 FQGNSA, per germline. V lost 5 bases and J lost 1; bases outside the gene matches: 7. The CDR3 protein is CASSLSQGAGTDTQYF. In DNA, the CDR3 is TGTGCCAGCAGCCTCTCACAGGGGGCGGGCACAGATACGCAGTATTTT. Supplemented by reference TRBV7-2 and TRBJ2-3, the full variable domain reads GAGVSQSPSNKVTEKGKDVELRCDPISGHTALYWYRQSLGQGLEFLIYFQGNSAPDKSGLPSDRFSAERTGGSVSTLTIQRTQQEDSAVYLCASSLSQGAGTDTQYFGPGTRLTVL.

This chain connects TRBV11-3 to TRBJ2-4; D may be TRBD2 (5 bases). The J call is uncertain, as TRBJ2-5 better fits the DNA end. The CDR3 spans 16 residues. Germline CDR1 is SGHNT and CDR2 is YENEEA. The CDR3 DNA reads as TGTGCCAGCAGCTTATCGGTCGGGGTCCACCAAGAGACCCAGTACTTC. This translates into CASSLSVGVHQETQYF.

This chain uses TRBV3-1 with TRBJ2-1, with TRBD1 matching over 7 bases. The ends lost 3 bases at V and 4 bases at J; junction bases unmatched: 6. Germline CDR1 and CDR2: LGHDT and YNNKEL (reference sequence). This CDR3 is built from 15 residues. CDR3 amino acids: CASSQGTESYNEQFF. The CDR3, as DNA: TGTGCCAGCAGCCAGGGGACAGAAAGTTACAATGAGCAGTTCTTC.

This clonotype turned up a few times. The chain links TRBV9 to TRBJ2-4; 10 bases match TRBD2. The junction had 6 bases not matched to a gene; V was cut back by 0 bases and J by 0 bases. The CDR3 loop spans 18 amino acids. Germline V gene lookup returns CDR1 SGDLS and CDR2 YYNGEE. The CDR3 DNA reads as TGTGCCAGCAGCGTAGTCCCTAGCGGGGGCCTAGCCAAAAACATTCAGTACTTC. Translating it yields CASSVVPSGGLAKNIQYF.

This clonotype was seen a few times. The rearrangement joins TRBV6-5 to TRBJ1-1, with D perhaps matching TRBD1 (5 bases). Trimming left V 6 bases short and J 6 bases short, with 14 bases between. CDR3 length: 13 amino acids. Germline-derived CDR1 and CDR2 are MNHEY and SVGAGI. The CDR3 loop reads CASSPRVSSEAFF. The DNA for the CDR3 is TGTGCCAGCAGCCCCAGGGTTTCTTCTGAAGCTTTCTTT.